The table lists the clone carrying this T cell receptor beta chain with a few counts. Its target is not known. A junction end diverges from the germline sequence, so it may reflect a read error. This entry comes from a study of shared clonotypes between healthy human individuals. Findings and caveats of the study: Relative to their counterparts shared across all four donors, non-shared clonotypes exhibited diminished generation probabilities.

Produced via immunoSEQ multiplex PCR; TCRdb's table is partial and in-frame only. This table holds around 990,000 clones, 70% to 85% found once. The CDR3 is made up of 10 amino acids. CDR1 and CDR2 (germline): SGDLS, YYNGEE. The specimen sequenced was memory CD4+ T cells from PBMCs. The subset denotes: CD45RA-negative fraction. The clonotype was recovered from a man between 18 and 29 years old in good health. Some clones in this sample may be carry-over from other donors' samples. The rearrangement joins TRBV9 to TRBJ1-4; D is unclear. For the CDR3, the DNA is TGTGCCAGCAGCGTAGTGATCTGTGGATTC. Its protein is CASSVVICGF.